This section outlines one T cell receptor (beta chain) sequence together with its context. Measured with immunoSEQ multiplex PCR; TCRdb has only the in-frame clones, and not every one. The table lists approximately 290,000 clones, over 75% of them singletons. Looked up from germline, CDR1 is MDHEN and CDR2 is SYDVKM. The CDR3 has 16 amino acids. J gave up 7 bases and V 2 bases, and 8 bases lay outside the gene matches. This record comes from a study of blood T cell repertoires in COVID-19. The sample was peripheral blood. V usage is TRBV28 and J usage is TRBJ1-4; 9 nucleotides align to TRBD1. The TCR sequence derives from a human donor with COVID-19, enrolled during active disease. The donor label of this sample is uncertain. The CDR3 sequence: CASSLIGGQGTEKLFF. The CDR3 DNA reads TGTGCCAGCAGTTTAATTGGGGGACAGGGAACTGAAAAACTGTTTTTT. The whole variable domain, remainder taken from reference TRBV28 and TRBJ1-4, is DVKVTQSSRYLVKRTGEKVFLECVQDMDHENMFWYRQDPGLGLRLIYFSYDVKMKEKGDIPEGYSVSREKKERFSLILESASTNQTSMYLCASSLIGGQGTEKLFFGSGTQLSVL.